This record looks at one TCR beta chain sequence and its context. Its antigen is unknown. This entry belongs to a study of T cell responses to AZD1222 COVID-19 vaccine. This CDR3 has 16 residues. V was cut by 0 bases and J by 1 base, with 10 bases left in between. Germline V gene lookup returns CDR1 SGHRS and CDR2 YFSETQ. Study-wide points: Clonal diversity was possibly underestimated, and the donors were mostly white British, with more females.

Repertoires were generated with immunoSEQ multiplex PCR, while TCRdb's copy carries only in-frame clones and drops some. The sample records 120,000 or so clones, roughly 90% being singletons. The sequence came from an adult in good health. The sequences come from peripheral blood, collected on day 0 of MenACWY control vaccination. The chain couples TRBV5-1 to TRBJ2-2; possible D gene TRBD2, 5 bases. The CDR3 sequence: CASSLAPSLNTGELFF. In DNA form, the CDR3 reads TGCGCCAGCAGCTTGGCCCCTAGCTTGAACACCGGGGAGCTGTTTTTT.